One sample yielded the 8 T cell receptor beta chains listed below, sequenced in a study of blood T cell repertoires in COVID-19. Sequenced by immunoSEQ multiplex PCR; TCRdb stores in-frame clones only, minus some. The data contain 300,000 to 450,000 clones, about 90% of them singletons. Input material: PBMCs or T cells enriched from blood (not recorded which). All receptors come from a woman aged 25 to 39 who had been exposed to COVID-19.

The V and J genes are TRBV5-1 and TRBJ2-3, with D possibly being TRBD1 (6 bases). V was shortened by 4 bases and J by 3 bases, with 15 bases between the two germline ends. The length of the CDR3 is 15 residues. The germline gives CDR1 SGHRS, CDR2 YFSETQ. This CDR3 reads CASSLTGGPTDTQYF. The CDR3 DNA reads TGCGCCAGCAGCCTGACAGGCGGCCCGACAGATACGCAGTATTTT.

The V call is TRBV6-5, the J call TRBJ1-6; D possibly corresponds to TRBD1 (6 bases). The CDR3 covers 12 residues. Trimming pared 7 bases from V and 10 bases from J, leaving 11 bases between. Per the germline V gene, CDR1 is MNHEY and CDR2 is SVGAGI. The CDR3 coding sequence is TGTGCCAGCAAACAGGGTATCTCACCCCTCCACTTT. This gives the protein CASKQGISPLHF.

The V call is TRBV6-2 or TRBV6-3, the J call TRBJ2-7, with 15 bases aligning to TRBD2. This CDR3 contains 15 residues. V trimming: 5 bases; J trimming: 3 bases; junction bases outside the gene matches: 2. The germline CDR1 and CDR2 sequences are MNHEY and SVGEGT. DNA of the CDR3: TGTGCCAGCAGTGGACTAGCGGGAGGGTTCTACGAGCAGTACTTC. As protein: CASSGLAGGFYEQYF.

The table lists this clone with a count of one. The chain joins TRBV5-1 to TRBJ2-2; D possibly corresponds to TRBD2 (6 bases). V lost 9 bases and J 2 bases, leaving 14 bases between the germline ends. Germline V gene data show CDR1 as SGHRS and CDR2 as YFSETQ. This CDR3 region has 14 residues. The chain's CDR3 is CATGRRDNTGELFF. In DNA, the CDR3 is TGCGCCACCGGGCGGAGGGACAACACCGGGGAGCTGTTTTTT.

The V call is TRBV5-1, the J call TRBJ1-1, with D hard to call. This CDR3 spans 12 amino acids. Germline CDR1 and CDR2: SGHRS and YFSETQ. The V gene lost 0 bases and the J gene lost 6 bases, with 6 bases spanning the gap. The CDR3 sequence is CASSLDGPEAFF. As DNA, the CDR3 is TGCGCCAGCAGCTTGGATGGGCCTGAAGCTTTCTTT.

This chain joins TRBV28 and TRBJ1-5, with 9 bases that match TRBD1. This CDR3 has 16 amino acids. Trimming removed 2 bases from V and 6 bases from J; junction bases left unmatched: 8. Germline lookup yields CDR1 MDHEN and CDR2 SYDVKM. The CDR3 loop is CASSLTARDRAQPQHF. In nucleotides, the CDR3 is TGTGCCAGCAGTTTAACCGCCCGGGACAGGGCTCAGCCCCAGCATTTT.

The V and J genes are TRBV28 and TRBJ2-6, with TRBD2 identical over 7 bases. The CDR3 is made up of 18 amino acids. In germline, CDR1 is MDHEN, CDR2 SYDVKM. With V trimmed by 2 bases and J by 0 bases, 7 bases remained unmatched. CDR3 in amino acids: CASSLTGGLTSGANVLTF. The CDR3 DNA is TGTGCCAGCAGTTTAACGGGGGGACTGACCTCTGGGGCCAACGTCCTGACTTTC.

J is TRBJ2-1 and V is TRBV19; no clear D. In germline, CDR1 is LNHDA, CDR2 SQIVND (reference sequence). This CDR3 spans 14 amino acids. V lost 3 bases to trimming and J lost 7 bases, with 13 bases between them. DNA of the CDR3: TGTGCCAGTAGTATCCGAAACAGTTTTAATGAGCAGTTCTTC. Its translation is CASSIRNSFNEQFF.